This TCR beta chain appears in the sequencing data of a study of T cells in Graves' hyperthyroidism and ophthalmopathy (dated by TCRdb to 2018 to 2020). In the study overall: TCR V-J signatures able to tell the groups apart were searched for in a discovery cohort of about a hundred patients, of whom over 40 had Graves' ophthalmopathy and more than 55 had stable Graves' hyperthyroidism. Following sampling, methimazole starting at 30 mg daily was given to hyperthyroidism patients, and high-dose intravenous methylprednisolone was given to ophthalmopathy patients. In about 6 Graves' hyperthyroidism patients, the study also compared T-cell repertoires from thyroid tissue with T-cell repertoires from blood. An independent validation cohort of 18 to 20 hyperthyroidism patients and approximately 17 patients who later progressed to ophthalmopathy tested prospective prediction of ophthalmopathy. For training and testing, the roughly 100 patients in the discovery cohort were randomly divided in a 7:3 ratio. The paper describes TCR Vbeta CDR3 sequencing of 120 to 150 peripheral blood samples, made up of 43 ophthalmopathy patients, around 73 hyperthyroidism patients and 17 progressor patients.

General findings and caveats noted by the study authors: No statistical method was used to fix the sample size in advance, and group allocation was not hidden from the investigators. During validation, the model predicted progression to ophthalmopathy a median of around six months ahead of onset, with around 71% sensitivity and 72% to 85% specificity. In cross-validation, a model built on a 13 V-J signature told ophthalmopathy apart from stable hyperthyroidism with 85% to 90% sensitivity and roughly 81% specificity, and in testing the same model reached 80%/75%. Most expanded thyroid clonotypes (frequency above 0.001) were also detected in blood, suggesting blood repertoires may reflect thyroid immune responses.

As for this clonotype: Its specific antigen is unknown. Base qualities are not at hand, and no much larger clone is one base apart.

Measured from the cysteine to the phenylalanine, the CDR3 is 8 residues long. Only the CDR3 DNA stays, 24 bases, in frame from base 1. The V end loses 1 base and the J end loses 18 bases, and a stretch of 2 bases separates them. The germline V gene (reference sequence) yields SGHNT for CDR1 and YYREEE for CDR2. Stable Graves' hyperthyroidism was defined as the absence of progression to ophthalmopathy over 18 months of follow-up. Hyperthyroidism patients were newly diagnosed, had a disease duration of under 2 months, and were aged 18 to 65 years. Patients with uncontrolled infections, other autoimmune diseases, pregnancy or lactation were excluded. Diagnoses relied on clinical symptoms, serum thyroxine and TRAb, thyroid ultrasound and orbital computed tomography. Total RNA was extracted using Trizol reagent, and RNA quality was assessed on an Agilent 2100 Bioanalyzer. TCR beta CDR3 regions were amplified from RNA transcripts. For the first round of RT-PCR on the TCR CDR3, the HTBI primer set was used together with the Qiagen OneStep RT-PCR kit. Libraries were constructed in a second round of multiplex PCR, after which size selection and purification were carried out. The libraries were sequenced on an Illumina HiSeq2000 using paired-end 100 bp reads. The paper's processing steps were these. Raw data were processed with SOAPnuke, discarding reads with adapters, uncalled bases, mean Phred below 15, or no exact constant-primer or identifier match. COPE v1.2.5 was used to merge the high-quality paired reads, and each unique nucleotide sequence was defined as a clonotype. Clonotypes were aligned to IMGT TRBV, TRBD and TRBJ reference segments using MiTCR v1.1. Analysis was restricted to V-J combinations with a frequency above 0.0001, which covered 99.2% of repertoires. The TCS score was defined as F50 (clonal expansion) divided by E x V (chaos), with BLOSUM62-based TCRdist calculated between CDR3 peptides within each V-J. Welch's t-statistics and random forest reduced 500 to 650 V-J features to 10 to 15, which were used in a naive Bayes classifier (R e1071). Thyroid-blood repertoire similarity was quantified with the Morisita-Horn index. Through fastp at Q25 and MiXCR, TCRdb rebuilt clones from the public reads, retaining in-frame beta chains. Merged by CDR3 protein, the rows form single entries marked with the most common genes and DNA. The V and J calls follow TCRdb's processing rather than the paper's. This sample is represented by 500,000 to 750,000 distinct CDR3 sequences; under 60% of them were singletons. Clones ranked in the top ten supply around 8% of the sample.

The receptor was derived from a woman younger than 35 with Graves' hyperthyroidism. The sequence joins TRBV5-4 to TRBJ2-6; there is no confident call for the D gene. The specimen was peripheral blood or thyroid tissue (not recorded which). The CDR3 has the sequence CASSLQTF. The bases are TGTGCCAGCAGCTTGCAGACTTTC.